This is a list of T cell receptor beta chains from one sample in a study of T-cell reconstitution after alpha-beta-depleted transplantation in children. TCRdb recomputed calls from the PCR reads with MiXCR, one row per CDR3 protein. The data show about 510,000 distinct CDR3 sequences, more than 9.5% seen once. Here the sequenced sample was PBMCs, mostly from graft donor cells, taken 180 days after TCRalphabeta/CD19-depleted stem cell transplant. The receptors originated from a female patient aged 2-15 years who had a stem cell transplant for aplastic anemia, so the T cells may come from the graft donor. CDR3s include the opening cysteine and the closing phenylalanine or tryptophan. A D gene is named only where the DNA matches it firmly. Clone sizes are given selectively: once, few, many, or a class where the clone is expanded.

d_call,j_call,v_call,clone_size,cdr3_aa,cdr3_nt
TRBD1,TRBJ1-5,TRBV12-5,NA,CASGPGSGTGEKNQPQHF,TGTGCTAGTGGTCCTGGGAGCGGGACAGGGGAAAAAAATCAGCCCCAGCATTTT
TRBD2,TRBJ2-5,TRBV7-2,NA,CASSSGGLYQETQYF,TGTGCCAGCAGCTCGGGAGGCCTGTACCAAGAGACCCAGTACTTC
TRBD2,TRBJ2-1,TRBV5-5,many,CASSLGASGRGNEQFF,TGTGCCAGCAGCTTGGGGGCTAGCGGGAGGGGGAATGAGCAGTTCTTC
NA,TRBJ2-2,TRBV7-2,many,CASSPRLGRPADTGELFF,TGTGCCAGCAGCCCCCGCCTCGGGCGCCCAGCAGACACCGGGGAGCTGTTTTTT
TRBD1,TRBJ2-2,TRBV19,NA,CAMGLGQLCTGELFF,TGTGCCATGGGCTTGGGACAGCTCTGCACCGGGGAGCTGTTTTTT
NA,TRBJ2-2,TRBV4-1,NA,CASSPPRGGPTGELFF,TGCGCCAGCAGCCCCCCGCGAGGGGGACCCACCGGGGAGCTGTTTTTT
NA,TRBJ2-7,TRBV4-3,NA,CASSPWWGRRQKPYEQYF,TGCGCCAGCAGCCCATGGTGGGGACGGAGGCAAAAACCCTACGAGCAGTACTTC
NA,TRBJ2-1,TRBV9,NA,CASSFGGSSSYNEQFF,TGTGCCAGCAGCTTTGGCGGTTCAAGCTCCTACAATGAGCAGTTCTTC
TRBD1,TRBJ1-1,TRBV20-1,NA,CSARVQGPNTEAFF,TGCAGTGCTAGGGTACAGGGGCCGAACACTGAAGCTTTCTTT
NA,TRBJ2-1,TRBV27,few,CASTLRWGRPTYNEQFF,TGTGCCAGCACCCTAAGGTGGGGACGTCCTACCTACAATGAGCAGTTCTTC
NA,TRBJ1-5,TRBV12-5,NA,CASGLERTGTEPYSNQPQHF,TGTGCTAGTGGTTTGGAAAGGACCGGGACGGAGCCTTATAGCAATCAGCCCCAGCATTTT
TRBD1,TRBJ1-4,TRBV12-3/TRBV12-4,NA,CASIEQGGGNEKLFF,TGTGCCAGCATTGAGCAGGGGGGGGGGAATGAAAAACTGTTTTTT
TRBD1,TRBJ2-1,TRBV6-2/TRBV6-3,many,CATIQGTAYNEQFF,TGTGCCACTATTCAAGGGACAGCTTACAATGAGCAGTTCTTC
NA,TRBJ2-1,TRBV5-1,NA,CASSGQYNEQFF,TGCGCCAGCAGTGGACAGTACAATGAGCAGTTCTTC
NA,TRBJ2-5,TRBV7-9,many,CASSLPGFQETQYF,TGTGCCAGCAGCTTACCGGGATTTCAAGAGACCCAGTACTTC
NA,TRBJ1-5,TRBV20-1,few,CSAGRQGEGPQHF,TGCAGTGCTGGCCGGCAGGGCGAGGGGCCCCAGCATTTT
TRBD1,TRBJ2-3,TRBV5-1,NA,CASSQPGTGVLLADTQYF,TGCGCCAGCAGCCAACCCGGGACAGGGGTCCTCTTGGCAGATACGCAGTATTTT
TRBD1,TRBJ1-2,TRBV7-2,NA,CASSHDRASYGYTF,TGTGCCAGCAGCCACGACAGGGCCTCCTATGGCTACACCTTC
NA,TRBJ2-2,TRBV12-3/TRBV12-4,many,CASSLHRAGGELFF,TGTGCCAGCAGTTTACACAGGGCGGGCGGGGAGCTGTTTTTT
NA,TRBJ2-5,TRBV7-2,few,CASSGPLGLRVETQYF,TGTGCCAGCAGCGGACCCCTAGGGTTGAGGGTAGAGACCCAGTACTTC
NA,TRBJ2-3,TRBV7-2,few,CASSISYTDTQYF,TGTGCCAGCAGCATTAGCTACACAGATACGCAGTATTTT
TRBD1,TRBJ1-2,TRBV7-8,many,CASSLGQSYGYTF,TGTGCCAGCAGCCTGGGACAGAGCTATGGCTACACCTTC
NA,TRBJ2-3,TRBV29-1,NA,CSAVRDVQDTQYF,TGCAGCGCCGTTAGAGACGTCCAAGATACGCAGTATTTT
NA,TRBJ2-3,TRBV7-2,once,CASSLARQYTDTQYF,TGTGCCAGCAGCTTAGCGCGGCAGTACACAGATACGCAGTATTTT
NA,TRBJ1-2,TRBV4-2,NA,CASSQDPTTGNYGYTF,TGTGCCAGCAGCCAAGACCCCACGACGGGAAACTATGGCTACACCTTC
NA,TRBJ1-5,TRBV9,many,CASSASGRANQPQHF,TGTGCCAGCAGCGCCTCGGGACGGGCCAATCAGCCCCAGCATTTT
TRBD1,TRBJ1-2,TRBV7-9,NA,CASSFTGTGYGYTF,TGTGCCAGCAGCTTTACCGGGACAGGCTATGGCTACACCTTC
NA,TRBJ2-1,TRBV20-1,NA,CSAPTRESALSGFGYDEQFF,TGCAGTGCGCCCACTAGGGAATCCGCCCTGAGCGGGTTTGGTTACGATGAGCAGTTCTTC
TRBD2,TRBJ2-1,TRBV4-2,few,CASSQDRGLAASEQFF,TGTGCCAGCAGCCAAGATAGGGGACTAGCGGCCTCTGAGCAGTTCTTC
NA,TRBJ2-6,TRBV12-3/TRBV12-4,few,CASSLDRQAGANVLTF,TGTGCCAGCAGTTTAGACCGACAGGCTGGGGCCAACGTCCTGACTTTC
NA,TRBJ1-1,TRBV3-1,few,CASSHFTVNTEAFF,TGTGCCAGCAGCCACTTCACGGTGAACACTGAAGCTTTCTTT
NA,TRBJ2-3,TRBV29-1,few,CSVVRVSSADTQYF,TGCAGCGTTGTCAGGGTTTCTAGCGCAGATACGCAGTATTTT
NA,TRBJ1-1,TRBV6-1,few,CASSPRLGGTAFF,TGTGCCAGCAGTCCCCGATTGGGGGGAACGGCTTTCTTT
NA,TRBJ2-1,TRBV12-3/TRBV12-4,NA,CASSLVQLNEQFF,TGTGCCAGCAGTTTGGTACAGCTGAATGAGCAGTTCTTC
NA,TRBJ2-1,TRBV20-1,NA,CIARVYYNEQFF,TGCATTGCTAGAGTTTACTACAATGAGCAGTTCTTC
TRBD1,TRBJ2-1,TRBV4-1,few,CASSQTRDRASSSYNEQFF,TGCGCCAGCAGCCAAACCCGGGACAGGGCCTCCTCCTCCTACAATGAGCAGTTCTTC
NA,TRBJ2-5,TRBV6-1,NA,CASSRRELETQYF,TGTGCCAGCAGTCGGCGGGAATTGGAGACCCAGTACTTC